These T cell receptor beta chains were read from a single sample in a study of CD8 T cells in ankylosing spondylitis. One entry per CDR3 protein, called by TCRdb with MiXCR from the 5' RACE reads. This table has some 38,000 distinct CDR3 sequences, about a tenth appearing once. Sequenced sample: blood, either unsorted or a sorted T cell fraction (not recorded which). The source is a male donor with ankylosing spondylitis or in good health (not recorded which). CDR3s include the opening cysteine and the closing phenylalanine or tryptophan. The D gene is left open where the match is weak. Not all rows give a size; the values are once, few, many and, for expanded clones, a class.

d_call	clone_size	v_call	j_call	cdr3_nt	cdr3_aa
.	few	TRBV4-1	TRBJ2-3	TGCGCCAGCAGCCTCCTAGCGAGCCCTAGCACAGATACGCAGTATTTT	CASSLLASPSTDTQYF
.	.	TRBV18	TRBJ1-3	TGTGCCAGCTCACCACAGGAAGTTCTCTCTGGAAACACCATATATTTT	CASSPQEVLSGNTIYF
TRBD2	many	TRBV20-1	TRBJ2-7	TGCAGTGCAAAGGGACTAGCAGATATTACGGCGCAGTACTTC	CSAKGLADITAQYF
.	few	TRBV6-5	TRBJ1-6	TGTGCCAGCAGTTACTCGATTAATATGTATAATTCACCCCTCCACTTT	CASSYSINMYNSPLHF
.	many	TRBV5-1	TRBJ2-7	TGCGCCAGCAGCTTGGACGGAGGAGGACACCTCTACGAGCAGTACTTC	CASSLDGGGHLYEQYF
.	few	TRBV11-2	TRBJ2-7	TGTGCCAGCAGCTACCTAGGGGGGGAGACAGGGCTCAGGGAGCAGTACTTC	CASSYLGGETGLREQYF
TRBD1	many	TRBV5-1	TRBJ2-7	TGCGCCAGTGGACAGGGTTCCTACGAGCAGTACTTC	CASGQGSYEQYF
TRBD1	.	TRBV11-2	TRBJ2-4	TGTGCCAGCCGGGACAGAGGGGTTCCAATTCAGTACTTC	CASRDRGVPIQYF
.	many	TRBV9	TRBJ2-7	TGTGCCAGCAGCGCCGCTCTTGGCAGCTACGAGCAGTACTTC	CASSAALGSYEQYF
.	many	TRBV4-1	TRBJ1-5	TGCGCCAGCAGCCAGGCCGGTAGCAATCAGCCCCAGCATTTT	CASSQAGSNQPQHF
TRBD2	.	TRBV7-3	TRBJ2-1	TGTGCCAGCAGTCTTATAGGGACTAGCGATGAGCAGTTCTTC	CASSLIGTSDEQFF
.	many	TRBV21-1	TRBJ2-7	TGTGCCAGCAGCACTCTAGCGGGTAGCTCCTACGAGCAGTACTTC	CASSTLAGSSYEQYF
TRBD1	many	TRBV4-1	TRBJ1-1	TGCGCCAGCAGCCAAGAGGACAGGGTGGTATACGCTTTCTTT	CASSQEDRVVYAFF
.	.	TRBV19	TRBJ2-7	TGTGCCAGTAGCCGAGGACTCAAAGCGGGCGAATTATACGAGCAGTACTTC	CASSRGLKAGELYEQYF
TRBD1	many	TRBV7-7	TRBJ2-5	TGTGCTAGCAGCCCAGGACAGGGGGCGGCGGAGACCCAGTACTTC	CASSPGQGAAETQYF
.	many	TRBV20-1	TRBJ2-1	TGCAGTCCCGCTAGCGTCAATGAGCAGTTCTTC	CSPASVNEQFF
.	few	TRBV20-1	TRBJ1-1	TGCAGTGCCGTGCGGGGCGGGATGAACACTGAAGCTTTCTTT	CSAVRGGMNTEAFF
.	many	TRBV3-1	TRBJ2-1	TGTGCCAGCAGCCAAGTCGGGATAAGCTTGTCCTACAATGAGCAGTTCTTC	CASSQVGISLSYNEQFF
.	.	TRBV5-6	TRBJ2-3	TGTGCCAGCAGCCGGGGTACTACCTGCACAGATACGCAGTATTTT	CASSRGTTCTDTQYF
.	few	TRBV5-4	TRBJ2-7	TGTGCCAGCAGCTTGTCGCCCGGGCCGGGTTACGAGCAGTACTTC	CASSLSPGPGYEQYF
TRBD2	many	TRBV12-3/TRBV12-4	TRBJ2-2	TGTGCCAGCAGTTTACCCGGACTAGCCGGGGAGCTGTTTTTT	CASSLPGLAGELFF
.	many	TRBV9	TRBJ2-2	TGTGCCAGCAGCGTAGCGGGATTGGCCGGGGAGCTGTTTTTT	CASSVAGLAGELFF
.	many	TRBV3-1	TRBJ2-1	TGTGCCAGCAGCCTTTTAGCTCGGGGGTACAATGAGCAGTTCTTC	CASSLLARGYNEQFF
TRBD1	many	TRBV5-1	TRBJ1-2	TGCGCCACCCGAGCTGGGACAGGGCCTTATGGCTACACCTTC	CATRAGTGPYGYTF
TRBD2	many	TRBV2	TRBJ2-2	TGTGCCAGCCACGGGAGTAGCGGGAGGGACACCGGGGAGCTGTTTTTT	CASHGSSGRDTGELFF
TRBD2	.	TRBV20-1	TRBJ2-4	TGCAGTGCTATGGAACCCGGGACTAGCTACATTCAGTACTTC	CSAMEPGTSYIQYF
.	many	TRBV12-3/TRBV12-4	TRBJ2-4	TGTGCCAGCAGTTTTAAGGGTTGGGCAGCCAAAAACATTCAGTACTTC	CASSFKGWAAKNIQYF
.	many	TRBV11-2	TRBJ2-4	TGTGCCAGCAGCTCCTTGGTTGGCAAAAACATTCAGTACTTC	CASSSLVGKNIQYF
TRBD1	many	TRBV12-3/TRBV12-4	TRBJ2-3	TGTGCCAGCAGCGGGACAGGGGGCTGGTCAGATACGCAGTATTTT	CASSGTGGWSDTQYF
.	many	TRBV29-1	TRBJ2-2	TGCAGCGTTGTGTCTAGCTCGACCGGGGAGCTGTTTTTT	CSVVSSSTGELFF
.	many	TRBV10-3	TRBJ2-3	TGTGCCATTGGGACTTCTAGCACAGATACGCAGTATTTT	CAIGTSSTDTQYF